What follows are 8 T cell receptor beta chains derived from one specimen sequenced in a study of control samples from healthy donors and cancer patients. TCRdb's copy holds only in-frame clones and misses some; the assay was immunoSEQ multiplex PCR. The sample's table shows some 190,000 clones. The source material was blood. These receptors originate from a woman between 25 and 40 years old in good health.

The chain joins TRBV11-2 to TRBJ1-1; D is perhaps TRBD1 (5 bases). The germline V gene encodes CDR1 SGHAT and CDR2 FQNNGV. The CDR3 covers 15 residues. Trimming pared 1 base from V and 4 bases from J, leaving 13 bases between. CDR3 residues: CASSLGSAGTTEAFF. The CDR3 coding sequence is TGTGCCAGCAGCTTAGGCTCGGCAGGGACCACTGAAGCTTTCTTT.

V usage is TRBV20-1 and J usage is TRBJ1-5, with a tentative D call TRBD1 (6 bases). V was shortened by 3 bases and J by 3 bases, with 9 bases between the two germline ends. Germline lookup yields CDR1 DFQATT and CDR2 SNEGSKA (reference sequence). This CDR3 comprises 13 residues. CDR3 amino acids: CSASGQINQPQHF. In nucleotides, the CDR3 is TGCAGTGCTAGTGGACAGATCAATCAGCCCCAGCATTTT.

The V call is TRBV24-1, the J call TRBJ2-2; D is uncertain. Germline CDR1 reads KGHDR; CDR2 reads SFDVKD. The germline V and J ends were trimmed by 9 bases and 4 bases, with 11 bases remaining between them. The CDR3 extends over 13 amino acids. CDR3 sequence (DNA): TGTGCCACCTCGCCCCAGATCACCGGGGAGCTGTTTTTT. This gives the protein CATSPQITGELFF.

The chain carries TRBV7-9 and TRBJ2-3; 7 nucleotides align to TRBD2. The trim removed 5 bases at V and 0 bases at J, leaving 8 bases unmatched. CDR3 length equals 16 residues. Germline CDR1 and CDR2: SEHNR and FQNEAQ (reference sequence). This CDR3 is CASSDNGRGSTDTQYF. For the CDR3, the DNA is TGTGCCAGCAGCGACAACGGGCGGGGGAGCACAGATACGCAGTATTTT.

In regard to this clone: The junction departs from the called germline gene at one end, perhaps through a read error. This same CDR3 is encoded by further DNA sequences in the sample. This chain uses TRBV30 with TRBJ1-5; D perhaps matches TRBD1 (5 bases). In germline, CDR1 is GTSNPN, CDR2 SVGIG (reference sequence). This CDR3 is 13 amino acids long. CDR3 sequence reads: CAWSLDTNQPQHF. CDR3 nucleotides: TGTGCCTGGAGTTTGGACACTAATCAGCCCCAACATTTT. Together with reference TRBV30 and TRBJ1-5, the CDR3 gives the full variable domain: SQTIHQWPATLVQPVGSPLSLECTVEGTSNPNLYWYRQAAGRGLQLLFYSVGIGQISSEVPQNLSASRPQDRQFILSSKKLLLSDSGFYLCAWSLDTNQPQHFGDGTRLSIL.

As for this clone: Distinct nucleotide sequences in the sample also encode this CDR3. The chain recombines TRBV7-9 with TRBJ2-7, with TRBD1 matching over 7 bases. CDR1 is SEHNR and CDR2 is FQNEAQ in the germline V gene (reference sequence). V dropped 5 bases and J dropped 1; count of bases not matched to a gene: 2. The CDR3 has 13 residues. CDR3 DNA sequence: TGTGCCAGCAGCACGGGACAGTCCTACGAGCAGTACTTC. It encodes CASSTGQSYEQYF.

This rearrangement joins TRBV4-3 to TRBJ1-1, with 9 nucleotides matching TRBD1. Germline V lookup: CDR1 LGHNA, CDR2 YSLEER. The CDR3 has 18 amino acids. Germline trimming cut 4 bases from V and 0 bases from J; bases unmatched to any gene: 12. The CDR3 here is CASSLGAGQGGLNTEAFF. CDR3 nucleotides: TGCGCCAGCAGCCTTGGAGCGGGACAGGGAGGCCTGAACACTGAAGCTTTCTTT.

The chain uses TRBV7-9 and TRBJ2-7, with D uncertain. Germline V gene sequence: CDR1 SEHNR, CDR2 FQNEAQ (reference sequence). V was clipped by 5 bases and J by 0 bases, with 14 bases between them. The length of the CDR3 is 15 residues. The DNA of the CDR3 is TGTGCCAGCAGCCCACCCCGGGCATCCTCCTACGAGCAGTACTTC. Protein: CASSPPRASSYEQYF.